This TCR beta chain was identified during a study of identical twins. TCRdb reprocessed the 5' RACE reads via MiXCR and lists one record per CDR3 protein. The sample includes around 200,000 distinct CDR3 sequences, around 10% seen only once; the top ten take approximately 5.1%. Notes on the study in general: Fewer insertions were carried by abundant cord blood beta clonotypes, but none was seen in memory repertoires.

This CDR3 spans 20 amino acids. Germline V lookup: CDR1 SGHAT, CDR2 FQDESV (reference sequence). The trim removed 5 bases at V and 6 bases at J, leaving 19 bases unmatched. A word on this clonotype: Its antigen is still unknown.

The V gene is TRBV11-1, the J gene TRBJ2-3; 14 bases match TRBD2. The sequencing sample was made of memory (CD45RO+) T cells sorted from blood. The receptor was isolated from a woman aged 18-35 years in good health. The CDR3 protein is CASSPSWQGTSGRRDDTQYF. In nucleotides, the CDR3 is TGTGCCAGCAGCCCTAGCTGGCAGGGGACTAGCGGGAGAAGGGATGATACGCAGTATTTT.